A selection of T cell receptor beta chains follows, all from one sample in a study of shared clonotypes between healthy human individuals. Libraries were prepared by immunoSEQ multiplex PCR; TCRdb keeps only in-frame clonotypes and omits some of them. The sample has more than 1 million clones, approximately 78% seen once; the top ten hold approximately 0.5%. The specimen sequenced was memory CD4+ T cells from PBMCs. Every receptor here comes from a man between 18 and 29 years old in good health. Some clones in this sample may be carry-over from other donors' samples. The CDR3 runs from the conserved cysteine through the conserved F or W. The D gene is left open where the match is weak. Clone size is not always given. Where it is, it says once, few, many or a class for expanded clones.

clone size: .; D gene: TRBD1; V gene: TRBV5-1; J gene: TRBJ2-1; CDR3 DNA: TGCGCCAGCAGCTTGGAACTGCCAGGGGGCAATGAGCAGTTCTTC; CDR3 protein: CASSLELPGGNEQFF
clone size: .; D gene: .; V gene: TRBV27; J gene: TRBJ1-4; CDR3 DNA: TGTGCCAGCAGTTTAGGGGGGGGCAGAAGCAATGAAAAACTGTTTTTT; CDR3 protein: CASSLGGGRSNEKLFF
clone size: .; D gene: .; V gene: TRBV7-8; J gene: TRBJ1-5; CDR3 DNA: TGTGCCAGCAGCGCCCGGGCCGTTAATCAGCCCCAGCATTTT; CDR3 protein: CASSARAVNQPQHF
clone size: .; D gene: .; V gene: TRBV19; J gene: TRBJ1-1; CDR3 DNA: TGTGCCAGTAGTATTAGTAACAGAAAGAACACTGAAGCTTTCTTT; CDR3 protein: CASSISNRKNTEAFF
clone size: .; D gene: TRBD2; V gene: TRBV18; J gene: TRBJ2-1; CDR3 DNA: TGTGCCAGCTCACCACTTGCGGGAGGGGTTGGACTTGCTGAGCAGTTCTTC; CDR3 protein: CASSPLAGGVGLAEQFF
clone size: .; D gene: .; V gene: TRBV5-1; J gene: TRBJ2-5; CDR3 DNA: TGCGCCAGCAGCTTGTGGTATATTCGGGAAGAAACCCAGTACTTC; CDR3 protein: CASSLWYIREETQYF
clone size: .; D gene: TRBD2; V gene: TRBV5-1; J gene: TRBJ2-1; CDR3 DNA: TGCGCCAGCAGCCTAGGGACTAGCGGGAGAGGCTCGTACAATGAGCAGTTCTTC; CDR3 protein: CASSLGTSGRGSYNEQFF
clone size: .; D gene: .; V gene: TRBV30; J gene: TRBJ1-1; CDR3 DNA: TGTGCCTCCTTCCGAATGGGACACGAGAACACTGAAGCTTTCTTT; CDR3 protein: CASFRMGHENTEAFF
clone size: .; D gene: .; V gene: TRBV2; J gene: TRBJ1-4; CDR3 DNA: TGTGCCAGCAGGGGCAGTAATGAAAAACTGTTTTTT; CDR3 protein: CASRGSNEKLFF
clone size: once; D gene: TRBD1; V gene: TRBV7-2; J gene: TRBJ1-5; CDR3 DNA: TGTGCCAGCAGACAGGGGGCTCAGCCCCAGCATTTT; CDR3 protein: CASRQGAQPQHF
clone size: many; D gene: .; V gene: TRBV14; J gene: TRBJ2-1; CDR3 DNA: TGTGCCAGCAGCCAAGATCGTTGGCGGACTTACAATGAGCAGTTCTTC; CDR3 protein: CASSQDRWRTYNEQFF
clone size: .; D gene: TRBD1; V gene: TRBV5-1; J gene: TRBJ1-1; CDR3 DNA: TGCGCCAGCAGGGGACAGGGGAACACTGAAGCTTTCTTT; CDR3 protein: CASRGQGNTEAFF
clone size: .; D gene: .; V gene: TRBV19; J gene: TRBJ2-3; CDR3 DNA: TGTGCCAGTAGTATCGAGTTGGGCGATACGCAGTATTTT; CDR3 protein: CASSIELGDTQYF
clone size: .; D gene: TRBD1; V gene: TRBV6-5; J gene: TRBJ2-1; CDR3 DNA: TGTGCCAGCAGTGCGCAAGGGACAGGGGGCAATGAGCAGTTCTTC; CDR3 protein: CASSAQGTGGNEQFF
clone size: .; D gene: TRBD1; V gene: TRBV19; J gene: TRBJ2-5; CDR3 DNA: TGTGCCAGTAGTACGGGACAGCCGACGTACCAAGAGACCCAGTACTTC; CDR3 protein: CASSTGQPTYQETQYF
clone size: .; D gene: .; V gene: TRBV7-3; J gene: TRBJ2-7; CDR3 DNA: TGTGCCAGCAGCTTATCTGGTATTCGTTCGGGGGACAAGGCCTACGAGCAGTACTTC; CDR3 protein: CASSLSGIRSGDKAYEQYF
clone size: many; D gene: .; V gene: TRBV5-1; J gene: TRBJ2-3; CDR3 DNA: TGCGCCAGCAAAGACGTAGCGGCCACAGATACGCAGTATTTT; CDR3 protein: CASKDVAATDTQYF
clone size: .; D gene: TRBD2; V gene: TRBV6-5; J gene: TRBJ2-7; CDR3 DNA: TGTGCCAGCCGGGCTAGCGGGAGAGGCTACGAGCAGTACTTC; CDR3 protein: CASRASGRGYEQYF
clone size: many; D gene: .; V gene: TRBV7-2; J gene: TRBJ2-3; CDR3 DNA: TGTGCCAGCAGCTTAGGTCTAGCCCGAGTGGCAGATACGCAGTATTTT; CDR3 protein: CASSLGLARVADTQYF
clone size: .; D gene: .; V gene: TRBV27; J gene: TRBJ2-3; CDR3 DNA: TGTGCCAGCAGTTTCCCCGGTTACACAGATACGCAGTATTTT; CDR3 protein: CASSFPGYTDTQYF
clone size: .; D gene: TRBD2; V gene: TRBV4-3; J gene: TRBJ2-7; CDR3 DNA: TGCGCCAGCAGCCAAGATAATTTTGAGCGGGGCGAGCAGTACTTC; CDR3 protein: CASSQDNFERGEQYF
clone size: .; D gene: .; V gene: TRBV7-9; J gene: TRBJ1-3; CDR3 DNA: TGTGCCAGCAGCCCGGGCCCTGGAAACACCATATATTTT; CDR3 protein: CASSPGPGNTIYF
clone size: .; D gene: .; V gene: TRBV7-2; J gene: TRBJ1-1; CDR3 DNA: TGTGCCAGCGCATATAGGCAGTCGCCTGAAGCTTTCTTT; CDR3 protein: CASAYRQSPEAFF
clone size: .; D gene: TRBD2; V gene: TRBV7-9; J gene: TRBJ2-1; CDR3 DNA: TGTGCCAGCAGGCCTCCCGGGACTAGCGGGCAGGATGAGCAGTTCTTC; CDR3 protein: CASRPPGTSGQDEQFF
clone size: .; D gene: TRBD2; V gene: TRBV18; J gene: TRBJ2-7; CDR3 DNA: TGTGCCAGCTCTACAGTAGGGAGGGCCGTCGAGCAGTACTTC; CDR3 protein: CASSTVGRAVEQYF
clone size: .; D gene: .; V gene: TRBV30; J gene: TRBJ1-1; CDR3 DNA: TGTGCCTGGAGGGGTTTCCGGGGGTCAGACACTGAAGCTTTCTTT; CDR3 protein: CAWRGFRGSDTEAFF
clone size: .; D gene: .; V gene: TRBV5-6; J gene: TRBJ2-3; CDR3 DNA: TGTGCCAGCAGCTTGGACAGGGAGGGAGATACGCAGTATTTT; CDR3 protein: CASSLDREGDTQYF
clone size: .; D gene: TRBD1; V gene: TRBV2; J gene: TRBJ1-5; CDR3 DNA: TGTGCCAGCAGGCATGACAGGGGCAATCAGCCCCAGCATTTT; CDR3 protein: CASRHDRGNQPQHF
clone size: few; D gene: .; V gene: TRBV5-6; J gene: TRBJ2-1; CDR3 DNA: TGTGCCAGCAGCCGGCTAGGAAACAATGAGCAGTTCTTC; CDR3 protein: CASSRLGNNEQFF
clone size: .; D gene: .; V gene: TRBV30; J gene: TRBJ2-3; CDR3 DNA: TGTGCCTGGAGTGTCGGGGTCAGCACAGATACGCAGTATTTT; CDR3 protein: CAWSVGVSTDTQYF
clone size: .; D gene: .; V gene: TRBV27; J gene: TRBJ2-7; CDR3 DNA: TGTGCCAGCAGCCCTACCAGAATACCCTACGAGCAGTACTTC; CDR3 protein: CASSPTRIPYEQYF
clone size: once; D gene: .; V gene: TRBV7-9; J gene: TRBJ2-5; CDR3 DNA: TGTGCCAGCAGCCGGGGGACGGGGGAGACCCAGTACTTC; CDR3 protein: CASSRGTGETQYF
clone size: once; D gene: .; V gene: TRBV13; J gene: TRBJ2-5; CDR3 DNA: TGTGCCAGCAGAATAGTGTCCGGCCCCCGGACCCAGTACTTC; CDR3 protein: CASRIVSGPRTQYF
clone size: .; D gene: .; V gene: TRBV6-1; J gene: TRBJ1-1; CDR3 DNA: TGTGCCAGCAGTGAATGGTCGAACACTGAAGCTTTCTTT; CDR3 protein: CASSEWSNTEAFF